This is a list of T cell receptor beta chains from one sample in a study of CD8+ T cells in alopecia areata. Clones were sequenced by immunoSEQ multiplex PCR, and TCRdb holds only the in-frame ones, with some missing. The sample records under 200,000 clones, less than 80% being singletons. The sample consisted of CD4+ T cells sorted from blood, taken at week 24, from a patient treated with tofacitinib. The receptors here all came from a human donor with alopecia areata. The CDR3 runs from the conserved cysteine through the conserved F or W.

V gene: TRBV30
CDR3 protein: CAARTGARQPQHF

V gene: TRBV25-1
CDR3 protein: CASSGPGPDTQYF

V gene: TRBV7-2
CDR3 protein: CASSLGPRNEQFF

V gene: TRBV7-9
CDR3 protein: CASSPSGNTIYF

V gene: TRBV4-1
CDR3 protein: CASSQDRYEQYF

V gene: TRBV5-1
CDR3 protein: CASSPRGALNYGYTF

V gene: TRBV4-1
CDR3 protein: CASSQAPGRSSYEQYF

V gene: TRBV5-1
CDR3 protein: CASSLEGFGYTF

V gene: TRBV10-3
CDR3 protein: CATGVTSYEQYF

V gene: TRBV18
CDR3 protein: CAGQGAKGTGELFF

V gene: TRBV30
CDR3 protein: CATFLPGLRETQYF

V gene: TRBV19
CDR3 protein: CASRGVFGTGGTEAFF

V gene: TRBV6-5
CDR3 protein: CASMSSTMNTEAFF

V gene: TRBV6-6
CDR3 protein: CAISRESGANVLTF

V gene: TRBV30
CDR3 protein: CAWSGGGPEAFF

V gene: TRBV14
CDR3 protein: CASSQGGNQPQHF

V gene: TRBV29-1
CDR3 protein: CSASQVMNTEAFF

V gene: TRBV7-9
CDR3 protein: CASSLSAGDTDTQYF

V gene: TRBV11-2
CDR3 protein: CASSRGSYEQYF

V gene: TRBV2
CDR3 protein: CASSGDRGSYEQYF

V gene: TRBV28
CDR3 protein: CASRVVTNEKLFF

V gene: TRBV5-1
CDR3 protein: CASSFGGPYEQYF

V gene: TRBV7-2
CDR3 protein: CASSSPGRYEQYF

V gene: TRBV6-1
CDR3 protein: CASSEAGQGRTQPQHF

V gene: TRBV18
CDR3 protein: CASTPRGLNTEAFF

V gene: TRBV29-1
CDR3 protein: CSVVVRQETQYF

V gene: TRBV10-3
CDR3 protein: CAISGGDTDTQYF

V gene: TRBV23-1
CDR3 protein: CASSQFRRANQPQHF

V gene: TRBV6-1
CDR3 protein: CASSGSGTGAYNEQFF

V gene: TRBV14
CDR3 protein: CASSPTTAGFFKETQYF

V gene: TRBV10-3
CDR3 protein: CAISEFSDTQYF

V gene: TRBV6-5
CDR3 protein: CASSYSGPFGSPLHF

V gene: TRBV6-1
CDR3 protein: CASSETIAGNTEAFF

V gene: TRBV29-1
CDR3 protein: CSVSQETQYF

V gene: TRBV6-1
CDR3 protein: CASSERGEKLFF

V gene: TRBV29-1
CDR3 protein: CSVGLAGRGSYEQYF

V gene: TRBV5-1
CDR3 protein: CASSLDLGAGAFF

V gene: TRBV6-1
CDR3 protein: CASSETTGWTDTQYF

V gene: TRBV29-1
CDR3 protein: CSVQTSWVEQYF

V gene: TRBV11-2
CDR3 protein: CASSPGTGFEAFF

V gene: TRBV4-2
CDR3 protein: CASSQEGSGETQYF

V gene: TRBV29-1
CDR3 protein: CSVAPGQVTYEQYF

V gene: TRBV19
CDR3 protein: CASTSWDQTQYF

V gene: TRBV30
CDR3 protein: CAWSVGGPIYEQYF

V gene: TRBV18
CDR3 protein: CASSPGQGAVGNQPQHF

V gene: TRBV23-1
CDR3 protein: CASSQSGRVTYEQYF

V gene: TRBV6-5
CDR3 protein: CASRPDRGWYYGYTF

V gene: TRBV18
CDR3 protein: CASSPPISGANVLTF

V gene: TRBV7-9
CDR3 protein: CASSFAPPGGEETQYF

V gene: TRBV11-2
CDR3 protein: CASSLDRAGSGELFF